This paragraph reports one T cell receptor (beta chain). This sample was taken from a study of shared clonotypes between healthy human individuals. Germline CDR1 SGHRS, CDR2 YFSETQ. V was pared by 4 bases and J by 5 bases, with 12 bases between. The CDR3 runs 13 residues. Profiled with immunoSEQ multiplex PCR; TCRdb holds only in-frame clones, not every one. The sample shows roughly 510,000 clones, around 79% of them seen only once. Sample: PBMCs. The genes are TRBV5-1 and TRBJ1-1, with TRBD1 as a possible D gene (5 bases). This TCR was recovered from a woman aged 35 to 49 in good health. Some clones in this sample may be carry-over from other donors' samples. The CDR3: CASSLGTGTEAFF. CDR3 in DNA: TGCGCCAGCAGCCTTGGAACAGGAACTGAAGCTTTCTTT.